This is a list of T cell receptor beta chains from one sample in a study of CD8 T cells in ankylosing spondylitis. TCRdb re-analysed the 5' RACE reads in MiXCR, keeping a single row per CDR3 protein. The data contain 130,000 or so distinct CDR3 sequences, roughly 7.3% of them singletons. Sequenced input: blood, either unsorted or a sorted T cell fraction (not recorded which). The source is a male donor with ankylosing spondylitis or in good health (not recorded which). Both conserved end residues are part of each CDR3. D genes are given only for firm matches. A clone size is listed for some rows: how often the clone was seen (once, few, many), or a class if it is expanded.

many	TRBV7-3	TRBJ2-3	NA	TGTGCCAGCAGCTTAATGGTAGCGGGCACAGATACGCAGTATTTT	CASSLMVAGTDTQYF
NA	TRBV7-8	TRBJ1-1	NA	TGTGCCAGCAGCTTAGCGCGGGCCCTGATGAACACTGAAGCTTTCTTT	CASSLARALMNTEAFF
many	TRBV7-2	TRBJ2-1	NA	TGTGCCAGCAGCCCAGGGGCTCTGGGGAATGAGCAGTTCTTC	CASSPGALGNEQFF
many	TRBV30	TRBJ2-2	TRBD1	TGTGCCTGGAGCTGGGACAGCGACGCCGGGGAGCTGTTTTTT	CAWSWDSDAGELFF
many	TRBV20-1	TRBJ2-1	TRBD2	TGCAGTGCTAAGACTAGCGGGAGTCGGGATGAGCAGTTCTTC	CSAKTSGSRDEQFF
many	TRBV20-1	TRBJ1-5	TRBD1	TGCAGTGCTAGTAGAGGAGGACAGGGAAGCAATCAGCCCCAGCATTTT	CSASRGGQGSNQPQHF
many	TRBV7-6	TRBJ2-5	NA	TGTGCCAGCAGATCTCATAACGGAGAGACCCAGTACTTC	CASRSHNGETQYF
many	TRBV5-1	TRBJ2-3	NA	TGCGCCAGCAGCTTTTCCGGGAGCCTCCCCCGCACAGATACGCAGTATTTT	CASSFSGSLPRTDTQYF
many	TRBV5-5	TRBJ1-5	TRBD1	TGTGCCAGCAGCCCGACAGGGATGAGCAATCAGCCCCAGCATTTT	CASSPTGMSNQPQHF
NA	TRBV5-1	TRBJ1-1	NA	TGCGCCAGCAGGGGGGGAGGCCACATGAACACTGAAGCTTTCTTT	CASRGGGHMNTEAFF
few	TRBV10-3	TRBJ2-1	TRBD1	TGTGCCATGGTCGGGACAGTTAACAATGAGCAGTTCTTC	CAMVGTVNNEQFF
many	TRBV20-1	TRBJ2-3	NA	TGCAGTGCTAGACCTTCCCGAGTTGGAACAGATACGCAGTATTTT	CSARPSRVGTDTQYF
many	TRBV7-9	TRBJ1-1	TRBD1	TGTGCCAGCAGCCTCGGGACAGGGGACACTGAAGCTTTCTTT	CASSLGTGDTEAFF
few	TRBV2	TRBJ1-2	TRBD1	TGTGCCAGCAGTGGACAGGGAGGGAACTATGGCTACACCTTC	CASSGQGGNYGYTF
many	TRBV5-1	TRBJ1-2	NA	TGCGCCAGCAGCCCAAGACGGTGGGGGGAATTTGATGGCTACACCTTC	CASSPRRWGEFDGYTF
few	TRBV7-9	TRBJ1-2	NA	TGTGCCAGCAGCTTAGACTTCTATGGCTACACCTTC	CASSLDFYGYTF
many	TRBV5-1	TRBJ2-2	TRBD1	TGCGCCAGCAGCTTGGGTCGGGACAGGGCGGAAACCGGGGAGCTGTTTTTT	CASSLGRDRAETGELFF
many	TRBV20-1	TRBJ1-5	NA	TGCAGTGCTCCTTCTACTGTTACGGGTACGAATCAACCCCAGCATTTT	CSAPSTVTGTNQPQHF
NA	TRBV7-9	TRBJ2-7	NA	TGTGCCAGCACCATGTTAACGGACAGCTACGAGCAGTACTTC	CASTMLTDSYEQYF
few	TRBV10-3	TRBJ2-6	NA	TGTGCCATCACCACCGGGGGAGGTGGGGCCAACGTCCTGACTTTC	CAITTGGGGANVLTF
many	TRBV29-1	TRBJ2-6	NA	TGCAGCGTTTCTTCCGGGGCCAACGTCCTGACTTTC	CSVSSGANVLTF
many	TRBV5-1	TRBJ2-5	TRBD1	TGCGCCAGCAGCGGGGGGACAGGGGGATACCAAGAGACCCAGTACTTC	CASSGGTGGYQETQYF
many	TRBV20-1	TRBJ2-3	NA	TGCAGTGCTAAGTCCCCCTCGGCCAAGGGAGGACCAGATACGCAGTATTTT	CSAKSPSAKGGPDTQYF
NA	TRBV3-1	TRBJ2-5	TRBD2	TGTGCCAGCAGCCAAAATAGCGGGCGGGTGAAGACCCAGTACTTC	CASSQNSGRVKTQYF
many	TRBV28	TRBJ1-3	NA	TGTGCCAGCAAGACAGGAGTCTCTGGAAACACCATATATTTT	CASKTGVSGNTIYF
many	TRBV7-3	TRBJ1-2	NA	TGTGCCAGCAGCCCCACCGCCCAGCAGGGTGGCTACACCTTC	CASSPTAQQGGYTF
many	TRBV5-1	TRBJ2-7	NA	TGCGCCAGCAGCGAAGACAGGACGACATACGAGCAGTACTTC	CASSEDRTTYEQYF
many	TRBV5-1	TRBJ1-6	TRBD1	TGCGCCAGCAGCCAAGGACAGGGGATTCACTCCTATAATTCACCCCTCCACTTT	CASSQGQGIHSYNSPLHF
many	TRBV5-1	TRBJ2-5	TRBD2	TGCGCCAGCAGCCTTCGGACTAGCGGGAGGGGAGAGACCCAGTACTTC	CASSLRTSGRGETQYF
NA	TRBV7-2	TRBJ2-1	TRBD2	TGTGCCAGCAGCTTAGGAGGGACTAGCCCCAATGAGCAGTTCTTC	CASSLGGTSPNEQFF
many	TRBV30	TRBJ1-4	NA	TGTGCCTGGAGTGGGCCAGGAGCAACTAATGAAAAACTGTTTTTT	CAWSGPGATNEKLFF
many	TRBV9	TRBJ1-1	NA	TGTGCCAGCAGCCCCAGGCTCTTGAACACTGAAGCTTTCTTT	CASSPRLLNTEAFF
NA	TRBV29-1	TRBJ2-5	NA	TGCAGCGTTGAATCTTTTGGAGAGACCCAGTACTTC	CSVESFGETQYF
many	TRBV29-1	TRBJ2-5	NA	TGCAGCGTTGAAGGGCCGGGTGGGGAGACCCAGTACTTC	CSVEGPGGETQYF
many	TRBV12-3/TRBV12-4	TRBJ1-5	TRBD1	TGTGCCAGCCAGGGGGCAGGTAATCAGCCCCAGCATTTT	CASQGAGNQPQHF
medium-sized	TRBV13	TRBJ2-7	TRBD2	TGTGCCAGCAGCTCGGGAGGACTAGCGGAGTCCTACGAGCAGTACTTC	CASSSGGLAESYEQYF
many	TRBV5-1	TRBJ2-7	NA	TGCGCCAGCAGCTTGGAACATCCTCAGGGGGAGCAGTACTTC	CASSLEHPQGEQYF
many	TRBV29-1	TRBJ1-4	TRBD1	TGCAGCGGGGGGGACAGCCGGAATGAAAAACTGTTTTTT	CSGGDSRNEKLFF
many	TRBV11-2	TRBJ1-1	NA	TGTGCCAGCAGCTTAGGCGGGTGGTGGGAAGGTGGGAACACTGAAGCTTTCTTT	CASSLGGWWEGGNTEAFF
many	TRBV10-3	TRBJ2-1	TRBD2	TGTGCCATCAGTGGCTCCGGGACTAGCGTATACAATGAGCAGTTCTTC	CAISGSGTSVYNEQFF
many	TRBV5-1	TRBJ2-3	TRBD1	TGCGCCAGCAGCCTACAGGGGTCAGATACGCAGTATTTT	CASSLQGSDTQYF
many	TRBV19	TRBJ2-1	TRBD2	TGTGCCAGTAGGAGCCTAGCGGGGGCCAAATTCTACAATGAGCAGTTCTTC	CASRSLAGAKFYNEQFF
many	TRBV7-2	TRBJ2-7	NA	TGTGCCAGCAGCTTAGGGGGGATCGAGCAGTACTTC	CASSLGGIEQYF
many	TRBV12-3/TRBV12-4	TRBJ1-2	TRBD1	TGTGCCAGCACAGGGGGCCCTTCTTTCTATGGCTACACCTTC	CASTGGPSFYGYTF
many	TRBV5-1	TRBJ2-1	NA	TGCGCCAGCAGCATCCTTAGGGGGGAAAATGAGCAGTTCTTC	CASSILRGENEQFF
many	TRBV12-3/TRBV12-4	TRBJ1-1	NA	TGTGCCAGCAGCCTCGGGGAAGCTTTCTTT	CASSLGEAFF
many	TRBV12-3/TRBV12-4	TRBJ1-6	TRBD1	TGTGCCAGCAGTTTTCTTAGGTTTCAGGGGGATAATTCACCCCTCCACTTT	CASSFLRFQGDNSPLHF
many	TRBV7-8	TRBJ2-3	NA	TGTGCCAGCAGCCTAACGGGAACCACGCGGACAGATACGCAGTATTTT	CASSLTGTTRTDTQYF
many	TRBV4-1	TRBJ2-1	NA	TGCGCCAGCAGCCCCCTCGGCGGGGGCCTCTCCAATGAGCAGTTCTTC	CASSPLGGGLSNEQFF
many	TRBV5-1	TRBJ2-3	TRBD2	TGCGCCAGCAGCCTCATAACTAGCGGGGGGCTCACAGATACGCAGTATTTT	CASSLITSGGLTDTQYF
many	TRBV12-3/TRBV12-4	TRBJ2-1	NA	TGTGCCAGCAGTTTAGTGGGCCCCCGTAGTGAGCAGTTCTTC	CASSLVGPRSEQFF